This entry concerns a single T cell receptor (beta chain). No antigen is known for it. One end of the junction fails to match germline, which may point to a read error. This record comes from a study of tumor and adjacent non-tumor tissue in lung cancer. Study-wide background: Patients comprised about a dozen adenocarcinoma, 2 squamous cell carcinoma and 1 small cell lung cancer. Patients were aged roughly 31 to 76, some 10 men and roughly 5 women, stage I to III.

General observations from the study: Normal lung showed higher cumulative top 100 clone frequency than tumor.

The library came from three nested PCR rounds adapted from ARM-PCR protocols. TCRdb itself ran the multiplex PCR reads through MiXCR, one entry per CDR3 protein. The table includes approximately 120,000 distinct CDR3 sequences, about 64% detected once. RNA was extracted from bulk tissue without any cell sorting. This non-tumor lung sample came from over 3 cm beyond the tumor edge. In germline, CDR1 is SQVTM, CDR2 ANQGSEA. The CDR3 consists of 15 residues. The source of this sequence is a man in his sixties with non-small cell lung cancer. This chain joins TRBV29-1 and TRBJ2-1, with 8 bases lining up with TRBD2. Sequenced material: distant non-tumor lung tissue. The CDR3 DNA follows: TGCAACGTTGGACCGGGGGGGACCTCCTACAATGAACAGTTCTTC. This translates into CNVGPGGTSYNEQFF.